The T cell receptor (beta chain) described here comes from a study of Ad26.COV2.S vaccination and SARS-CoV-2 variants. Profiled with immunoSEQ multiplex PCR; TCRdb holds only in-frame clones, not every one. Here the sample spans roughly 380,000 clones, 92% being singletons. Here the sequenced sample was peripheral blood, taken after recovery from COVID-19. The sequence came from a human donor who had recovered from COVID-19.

CDR3 sequence reads: CASSEEVYSPGQPQHF. CDR3 DNA: TGTGCCAGCAGTGAAGAGGTTTACTCCCCGGGTCAGCCCCAGCATTTT. The rearrangement joins TRBV2 to TRBJ1-5; D call uncertain. Germline V gene lookup returns CDR1 SNHLY and CDR2 FYNNEI. V was clipped by 1 base and J by 6 bases, with 16 bases between them. The CDR3 loop spans 16 amino acids.